The source of this T cell receptor beta chain is a study of blood T cell repertoires in COVID-19. Source study methods: By means of reference gene primer amplification, nucleated cell counts were estimated. The table came from immunoSEQ multiplex PCR; TCRdb's copy has only in-frame clones and leaves some out. That table is the source of V, J and clone size, and D and trimming were worked out from the DNA. This table has some 200,000 clones, about 85% appearing once. Losses at the gene ends were 5 bases for V and 5 bases for J; bases not matched to a gene: 12. The CDR3 runs to 16 residues. Looked up from germline, CDR1 is MDHEN and CDR2 is SYDVKM.

The gene calls are TRBV28 and TRBJ2-7; 10 bases agree with TRBD2. Sequencing was carried out using peripheral blood. The sequence came from a woman between 65 and 79 years old with COVID-19, enrolled during active disease. CDR3: CASSKTSGLIGNEQYF. The CDR3, as DNA: TGTGCCAGCAGTAAGACTAGCGGGTTGATAGGAAACGAGCAGTACTTC. Drawing the rest from reference TRBV28 and TRBJ2-7, the complete variable domain is DVKVTQSSRYLVKRTGEKVFLECVQDMDHENMFWYRQDPGLGLRLIYFSYDVKMKEKGDIPEGYSVSREKKERFSLILESASTNQTSMYLCASSKTSGLIGNEQYFGPGTRLTVT.